The 11 T cell receptor beta chains below were found in one sample sequenced in a study of blood T cell repertoires in COVID-19. The table came from immunoSEQ multiplex PCR; TCRdb's copy has only in-frame clones and leaves some out. Among about 300,000 clones listed, roughly 87% were seen once. The sequenced sample was peripheral blood. These receptors came from a young man with active or convalescent COVID-19.

V and J are TRBV2 and TRBJ2-5, with TRBD2 as a possible D gene (5 bases). Trimming cost V 4 bases and J 1 base, with 10 bases left between them. Germline V gives CDR1 SNHLY, CDR2 FYNNEI. The CDR3 runs to 14 residues. CDR3 sequence reads: CASSVEAVQETQYF. CDR3 in DNA: TGTGCCAGCAGTGTAGAAGCGGTCCAAGAGACCCAGTACTTC.

The J gene is TRBJ1-2, the V gene TRBV15; 7 bases map to TRBD1. CDR1 and CDR2 (germline): LNHNV, YYDKDF (reference sequence). J lost 7 bases, V lost 5 bases, and 7 bases had no gene match. CDR3 length equals 13 residues. Written as DNA, the CDR3 is TGTGCCACCAGCCTCGACAGGGTCCCTGGCTACACCTTC. It yields the protein CATSLDRVPGYTF. Using reference TRBV15 and TRBJ1-2 for the parts outside the CDR3, the full variable domain is DAMVIQNPRYQVTQFGKPVTLSCSQTLNHNVMYWYQQKSSQAPKLLFHYYDKDFNNEADTPDNFQSRRPNTSFCFLDIRSPGLGDTAMYLCATSLDRVPGYTFGSGTRLTVV.

The chain's CDR3 is CASSPTGTLKPLNYGYTF. The CDR3 DNA reads TGCGCCAGCAGCCCAACCGGGACATTGAAGCCCTTAAACTATGGCTACACCTTC. The rearrangement uses TRBV4-1 and TRBJ1-2, with a possible D match to TRBD1 (6 bases). V lost 4 bases, J lost 2 bases, and 23 bases lay in between. CDR1 MGHRA and CDR2 YSYEKL come from the germline V gene. There are 18 residues in the CDR3.

The genes are TRBV4-1 and TRBJ1-3; D not resolved. Deletions cut 1 base from V and 8 bases from J, with 9 bases between. This CDR3 comprises 13 residues. The germline CDR1 and CDR2 sequences are MGHRA and YSYEKL. The CDR3 region has the DNA TGCGCCAGCAGCCAAGGTGAGGGAGACACCATATATTTT. As protein: CASSQGEGDTIYF.

This chain joins TRBV6-4 and TRBJ2-3; D unclear. The CDR3 is made up of 15 amino acids. V was shortened by 0 bases and J by 5 bases, with 12 bases between the two germline ends. Germline V gene lookup returns CDR1 MRHNA and CDR2 SNTAGT. The CDR3 region has the DNA TGTGCCAGCAGTGACTCGATATTTGGGCGAGATACGCAGTATTTT. Translation gives CASSDSIFGRDTQYF.

The count of this clone is one. V is TRBV4-1 and J is TRBJ2-5, with 14 bases fitting TRBD2. Germline V CDR1 and CDR2: MGHRA, YSYEKL. This CDR3 is built from 16 residues. J gave up 5 bases and V 4 bases, and 6 bases lay outside the gene matches. CDR3 sequence (DNA): TGCGCCAGCAGCCGCGGACTAGCGGGGGGCTCTGAGACCCAGTACTTC. As protein: CASSRGLAGGSETQYF.

The rearrangement uses TRBV7-2 and TRBJ2-5; 12 bases line up with TRBD2. CDR1 and CDR2 from the germline V gene are SGHTA and FQGNSA. With V trimmed by 5 bases and J by 6 bases, 10 bases remained unmatched. This CDR3 is 16 amino acids long. DNA for the CDR3: TGTGCCAGCAGCACCTGGACTAGCGGGAATCCGAAGACCCAGTACTTC. Its translation: CASSTWTSGNPKTQYF.

This rearrangement joins TRBV6-5 to TRBJ2-3, with 11 positions matching TRBD2. The CDR3 length is 15 residues. Per germline, CDR1 MNHEY and CDR2 SVGAGI. Unmatched junction bases numbered 3, after V lost 3 bases and J lost 4 bases. CDR3 nucleotide sequence: TGTGCCAGCAGTTATAGCGGGGGGGCCCCAGATACGCAGTATTTT. Translated, it gives CASSYSGGAPDTQYF.

This clone turned up a few times. The CDR3, as DNA: TGCGCCAGCAGCATAGACAGCAATAGCAATCAGCCCCAGCATTTT. Translated, it gives CASSIDSNSNQPQHF. The chain is built from TRBV5-1 and TRBJ1-5, with D possibly matching TRBD1 (5 bases). This CDR3 is built from 15 residues. Trimming removed 4 bases from V and 0 bases from J, with 11 bases in between. The V gene's germline CDR1 is SGHRS and CDR2 YFSETQ.

The chain recombines TRBV11-2 with TRBJ2-1, with 9 bases matching TRBD2. Germline V CDR1 and CDR2: SGHAT, FQNNGV. V lost 5 bases, J lost 8 bases, and 10 bases stayed unmatched. The CDR3 extends over 15 amino acids. CDR3 DNA sequence: TGTGCCAGCAGCGCCCGGAGCGGGGGGAGGTATGAGCAGTTCTTC. Translated: CASSARSGGRYEQFF.

This clone was counted a single time. This sequence joins TRBV9 and TRBJ2-6, with D maybe TRBD2 (6 bases). V was pared by 0 bases and J by 2 bases, with 12 bases between. Germline V gene sequence: CDR1 SGDLS, CDR2 YYNGEE. The CDR3 totals 17 residues. The CDR3 DNA reads TGTGCCAGCAGCGTAGCCGGGAGAATCGCTGGGGCCAACGTCCTGACTTTC. Protein: CASSVAGRIAGANVLTF.